This T cell receptor (beta chain) was found in a study of blood T cells in healthy people across ages. Study results and limitations: Older age went with lower TCR beta diversity per million T cells, in a roughly linear way.

A second PCR of roughly 7 to 11 cycles used a sample-barcoded 5' primer and a J-beta primer mix. TCRdb reprocessed the 5' RACE reads via MiXCR and lists one record per CDR3 protein. The repertoire holds over 950,000 distinct CDR3 sequences, about 53% seen once, with around 21% in the top ten. This clonotype occurred many times. Its target is not known. V lost 2 bases and J lost 4, with 11 bases in between. The CDR3 is 14 amino acids. The chain combines TRBV12-3 or TRBV12-4 with TRBJ2-5; maybe TRBD1 (6 bases). This TCR derives from a woman between 55 and 75 years old in good health. The specimen was blood. The CDR3 spells CASSLNVGGETQYF. DNA of the CDR3: TGTGCCAGCAGTTTAAACGTAGGGGGAGAGACCCAGTACTTC.